The rows below give T cell receptor beta chains drawn from one sample of a study of blood T cell repertoires in COVID-19. This table comes from immunoSEQ multiplex PCR, and its TCRdb copy is limited to in-frame clones, with some not included. The sample holds a few hundred thousand clones, around 85% seen once. What was sequenced was PBMCs or T cells enriched from blood (not recorded which). The receptor source for this set is a man aged 30-40 years who had recovered from COVID-19. Both conserved end residues are part of each CDR3. D genes are given only for firm matches. Clone size, where shown, is once, few, many, or a class for clones that have expanded.

j_call: TRBJ1-2
clone_size: .
d_call: .
v_call: TRBV19
cdr3_aa: CASSIPGVEGYTF
cdr3_nt: TGTGCCAGTAGTATCCCAGGGGTAGAAGGCTACACCTTC

j_call: TRBJ2-7
clone_size: .
d_call: TRBD1
v_call: TRBV15
cdr3_aa: CATSIKTGDEQYF
cdr3_nt: TGTGCCACCAGCATAAAGACAGGGGACGAGCAGTACTTC

j_call: TRBJ1-6
clone_size: .
d_call: TRBD1
v_call: TRBV18
cdr3_aa: CASSQTGEQWSPLHF
cdr3_nt: TGTGCCAGCTCCCAAACAGGGGAGCAGTGGTCACCCCTCCACTTT

j_call: TRBJ1-1
clone_size: .
d_call: .
v_call: TRBV13
cdr3_aa: CASAKGHLNTEAFF
cdr3_nt: TGTGCCAGCGCAAAGGGACACCTGAACACTGAAGCTTTCTTT

j_call: TRBJ1-3
clone_size: .
d_call: .
v_call: TRBV19
cdr3_aa: CASRLGAGPFGNTIYF
cdr3_nt: TGTGCCAGTAGGCTTGGGGCAGGACCATTTGGAAACACCATATATTTT

j_call: TRBJ2-7
clone_size: .
d_call: TRBD1
v_call: TRBV9
cdr3_aa: CASSPGGRGNEQYF
cdr3_nt: TGTGCCAGCAGCCCAGGGGGCCGAGGGAACGAGCAGTACTTC

j_call: TRBJ1-2
clone_size: .
d_call: .
v_call: TRBV12-3/TRBV12-4
cdr3_aa: CASSLQNNYGYTF
cdr3_nt: TGTGCCAGCAGTTTACAGAACAACTATGGCTACACCTTC

j_call: TRBJ2-3
clone_size: .
d_call: .
v_call: TRBV19
cdr3_aa: CASTTRFRAADTQYF
cdr3_nt: TGTGCCAGTACCACCAGGTTTCGAGCCGCAGATACGCAGTATTTT

j_call: TRBJ1-1
clone_size: .
d_call: TRBD1
v_call: TRBV4-3
cdr3_aa: CASSQQTGQGQTEAFF
cdr3_nt: TGCGCCAGCAGCCAACAAACGGGACAGGGACAAACTGAAGCTTTCTTT

j_call: TRBJ1-2
clone_size: .
d_call: TRBD1
v_call: TRBV19
cdr3_aa: CASSRNSGTENYGYTF
cdr3_nt: TGTGCCAGTAGTAGGAACTCCGGGACAGAAAACTATGGCTACACCTTC

j_call: TRBJ2-3
clone_size: .
d_call: .
v_call: TRBV15
cdr3_aa: CATSRDSAQTDTQYF
cdr3_nt: TGTGCCACCAGCAGAGATTCCGCCCAGACAGATACGCAGTATTTT

j_call: TRBJ2-3
clone_size: once
d_call: .
v_call: TRBV18
cdr3_aa: CASSPYIKLFGGPTDTQYF
cdr3_nt: TGTGCCAGCTCACCATACATCAAACTATTCGGGGGACCGACAGATACGCAGTATTTT

j_call: TRBJ2-7
clone_size: .
d_call: TRBD1
v_call: TRBV7-8
cdr3_aa: CASSLRLGTGLSFYEQYF
cdr3_nt: TGTGCCAGCAGCCTCCGCCTAGGGACAGGGCTTAGCTTCTACGAGCAGTACTTC

j_call: TRBJ1-6
clone_size: few
d_call: TRBD1
v_call: TRBV5-5
cdr3_aa: CASRTGTGEGSPLHF
cdr3_nt: TGTGCCAGCAGGACCGGGACAGGGGAGGGTTCACCCCTCCACTTT

j_call: TRBJ2-6
clone_size: .
d_call: .
v_call: TRBV19
cdr3_aa: CASSSLFESGANVLTF
cdr3_nt: TGTGCCAGTAGTAGTCTTTTCGAGTCTGGGGCCAACGTCCTGACTTTC

j_call: TRBJ1-2
clone_size: .
d_call: .
v_call: TRBV24-1
cdr3_aa: CATSRDSLYGYTF
cdr3_nt: TGTGCCACCTCGAGGGACTCCCTCTATGGCTACACCTTC

j_call: TRBJ2-2
clone_size: .
d_call: .
v_call: TRBV7-2
cdr3_aa: CASSSRGPNTGELFF
cdr3_nt: TGTGCCAGCAGCTCGAGAGGCCCGAACACCGGGGAGCTGTTTTTT

j_call: TRBJ2-1
clone_size: .
d_call: TRBD2
v_call: TRBV30
cdr3_aa: CAWTMGPAGYNEQFF
cdr3_nt: TGTGCCTGGACTATGGGGCCAGCGGGGTACAATGAGCAGTTCTTC

j_call: TRBJ2-5
clone_size: .
d_call: .
v_call: TRBV2
cdr3_aa: CASVRSIQETQYF
cdr3_nt: TGTGCCAGCGTCAGATCAATCCAAGAGACCCAGTACTTC

j_call: TRBJ2-2
clone_size: .
d_call: .
v_call: TRBV10-3
cdr3_aa: CAIKEGTNTGELFF
cdr3_nt: TGTGCCATCAAGGAGGGCACGAACACCGGGGAGCTGTTTTTT

j_call: TRBJ2-5
clone_size: .
d_call: TRBD2
v_call: TRBV11-2
cdr3_aa: CASSFSGTSGGKTQYF
cdr3_nt: TGTGCCAGCAGCTTCTCCGGGACTAGCGGGGGGAAGACCCAGTACTTC

j_call: TRBJ2-1
clone_size: .
d_call: .
v_call: TRBV6-1
cdr3_aa: CASSTGQIYNEQFF
cdr3_nt: TGTGCCAGCAGCACTGGACAGATTTACAATGAGCAGTTCTTC

j_call: TRBJ2-1
clone_size: .
d_call: TRBD2
v_call: TRBV5-1
cdr3_aa: CASSFYRESQISGGPYYNEQFF
cdr3_nt: TGCGCCAGCAGCTTCTACAGGGAGAGCCAGATTAGCGGGGGGCCCTATTACAATGAGCAGTTCTTC

j_call: TRBJ1-5
clone_size: .
d_call: TRBD1
v_call: TRBV30
cdr3_aa: CAWSIAGQLTQPQHF
cdr3_nt: TGTGCCTGGAGTATTGCGGGACAGTTGACTCAGCCCCAGCATTTT